The 12 T cell receptor beta chains in this list originate from one sample, sequenced in a study of T cell responses to AZD1222 COVID-19 vaccine. Measured with immunoSEQ multiplex PCR; TCRdb has only the in-frame clones, and not every one. The table lists some 97,000 clones, approximately 90% of them singletons. The sequenced sample was peripheral blood, obtained on day 0 of AZD1222 vaccination. The receptors here all came from an adult in good health.

There are many counts of this clone. As DNA, the CDR3 is TGTGCCTGGTGCAGGGCGACTAGCGGGAGAACCGGGGAGCTGTTTTTT. It is translated as CAWCRATSGRTGELFF. The chain couples TRBV30 to TRBJ2-2, with 12 bases fitting TRBD2. CDR3 length: 16 residues. The germline V gene encodes CDR1 GTSNPN and CDR2 SVGIG (reference sequence). V trimming: 5 bases; J trimming: 5 bases; junction bases outside the gene matches: 9.

The chain joins TRBV6-2 or TRBV6-3 to TRBJ1-1; TRBD1 might be the D (5 bases). CDR3 length: 15 residues. V dropped 2 bases and J dropped 4 bases, with 14 bases sitting between them. Germline assignment: CDR1 MNHEY and CDR2 SVGEGT. DNA for the CDR3: TGTGCCAGCAGTTACAATTGGGACTTGGGCACTGAAGCTTTCTTT. The encoded protein is CASSYNWDLGTEAFF.

The chain couples TRBV12-5 to TRBJ2-5; D possibly corresponds to TRBD1 (5 bases). The V end lost 0 bases, the J end lost 5 bases, and 19 bases lay between the germline ends. The V gene's germline CDR1 is LGHNT and CDR2 FRNRAP. This CDR3 spans 17 amino acids. In DNA, the CDR3 is TGTGCTAGTGGTTTGGTATTAGGGCAGGGAAAGAGGGAGACCCAGTACTTC. Amino acids: CASGLVLGQGKRETQYF. Full variable domain (rest looked up from reference TRBV12-5 and TRBJ2-5): DARVTQTPRHKVTEMGQEVTMRCQPILGHNTVFWYRQTMMQGLELLAYFRNRAPLDDSGMPKDRFSAEMPDATLATLKIQPSEPRDSAVYFCASGLVLGQGKRETQYFGPGTRLLVL.

This clone was seen only once. The gene calls are TRBV21-1 and TRBJ2-5; the DNA was not compared with TRBD1, the D call given in the table. TRBV21-1 is a pseudogene. This CDR3 is 16 amino acids long. CDR3 in DNA: TGTGCCAGCAGCAAACGGCCGTGGACAGATCAAGAGACCCAGTACTTC. Translated: CASSKRPWTDQETQYF.

The chain uses TRBV24-1 and TRBJ2-2, with 8 positions matching TRBD1. CDR3 length equals 17 residues. Trimming took 5 bases from V and 5 from J; bases not matched to a gene: 12. CDR1 KGHDR and CDR2 SFDVKD come from the germline V gene. CDR3 region: CATSGRTGLGGTGELFF. The CDR3, as DNA: TGTGCCACCAGTGGTAGGACAGGGCTGGGGGGAACCGGGGAGCTGTTTTTT.

The rearrangement links TRBV6-2 or TRBV6-3 to TRBJ2-2, with 7 positions matching TRBD2. The trim removed 6 bases at V and 6 bases at J, leaving 7 bases unmatched. CDR3 size: 14 residues. Looked up from germline, CDR1 is MNHEY and CDR2 is SVGEGT. In DNA form, the CDR3 reads TGTGCCAGCAGCTCCGGACTAGAACCCGGGGAGCTGTTTTTT. Translation: CASSSGLEPGELFF.

This clone was detected a few times. This chain connects TRBV23-1 to TRBJ1-5; no definite D call. TRBV23-1 is treated as an ORF (open reading frame) with a function not yet certain. The V end lost 1 base, the J end lost 3 bases, and 13 bases lay between the germline ends. This CDR3 has 16 residues. The CDR3 is CASSQYIRPNNQPQHF. The CDR3 DNA reads as TGCGCCAGCAGTCAATATATTAGGCCAAACAATCAGCCCCAGCATTTT.

The V and J genes are TRBV6-2 or TRBV6-3 and TRBJ1-2; D unresolved. The CDR3 length is 12 residues. Trimming took off 0 bases at V and 8 bases at J, with 7 bases between the two ends. CDR1 and CDR2 from the germline V gene are MNHEY and SVGEGT. The CDR3 loop is CASSYSQRGYTF. The CDR3 bases are TGTGCCAGCAGTTACTCCCAAAGAGGCTACACCTTC.

The V and J genes are TRBV29-1 and TRBJ2-2, with D possibly matching TRBD1 (5 bases). This CDR3 is built from 14 residues. The germline V gene encodes CDR1 SQVTM and CDR2 ANQGSEA. Deletions cut 4 bases from V and 1 base from J, with 10 bases between. The CDR3 loop is CSVVGAENTGELFF. The CDR3, as DNA: TGCAGCGTTGTAGGGGCAGAGAACACCGGGGAGCTGTTTTTT.

The rearrangement joins TRBV5-1 to TRBJ2-7; 8 nucleotides match TRBD2. The CDR3 runs 14 residues. With 4 bases clipped from V and 8 bases from J, the junction kept 11 bases outside the gene matches. Germline lookup yields CDR1 SGHRS and CDR2 YFSETQ. CDR3 bases: TGCGCCAGCAGCCCGGGGACTGAGCGGGAGAAGCAGTACTTC. Residues: CASSPGTEREKQYF.

This chain links TRBV10-3 with TRBJ2-7; TRBD2 matches at 12 bases. J was trimmed by 3 bases and V by 5 bases; bases with no gene match: 8. Germline CDR1 reads ENHRY; CDR2 reads SYGVKD. The CDR3 extends over 16 amino acids. The CDR3 is CAISRPGLAGFYEQYF. Written as DNA, the CDR3 is TGTGCCATCAGTAGACCGGGACTAGCGGGCTTCTACGAGCAGTACTTC.

V and J are TRBV19 and TRBJ1-2; TRBD1 matches 7 bases. Germline lookup yields CDR1 LNHDA and CDR2 SQIVND (reference sequence). The CDR3 contains 14 residues. V shed 5 bases, J shed 2 bases, and the junction held 5 bases outside the gene matches. Here the CDR3 reads CASSPGQENYGYTF. CDR3 coding DNA: TGTGCCAGTAGTCCTGGACAGGAAAACTATGGCTACACCTTC.